This entry features one T cell receptor beta chain sequence. Antigen unknown. These data are taken from a study of T cells expressing NK-cell markers. Across the whole study: The authors derived TCR beta repertoires from sorted CD3+CD56+NKG2C+, CD3+CD56+NKG2C- and CD3+CD56-NKG2C+ T cells. Seven of the eight sequenced donors were classified as HCMV-seropositive, and one was classified as seronegative.

After re-calling the 5' RACE reads, TCRdb lists one entry per CDR3 protein, DNA absent. Its table records about 550,000 distinct CDR3 sequences. CDR1 and CDR2 (germline): KGHDR, SFDVKD. The CDR3 has 15 residues. Overall study findings and caveats: The CD3+CD56-NKG2C+ fraction was also led by these clonotypes in a handful of donors.

This TCR came from a man between 18 and 29 years old in good health. The sample consisted of blood T cells: a sorted CD56 or NKG2C T cell subset, CD4+ or CD8+ T cells, or bulk PBMC T cells (not recorded which). The chain has TRBV24-1 and TRBJ2-1; absent DNA, TCRdb's TRBD2 call cannot be checked. The CDR3 here is CATEGVQLAGYEQFF.